The clone carrying this T cell receptor (beta chain) appeared many times. Antigen specificity is unknown. Unique molecular identifiers were included in an RNA-based 3' RACE TCR library. TCRdb ran MiXCR on the 3' RACE reads and lists one entry per CDR3 protein. The data contain about 89,000 distinct CDR3 sequences, 6.9% of them singletons. Described treatment: PENTA 11 planned treatment interruption arm or continuous ART arm. Only samples with at least 5 million viable PBMCs qualified. The trim removed 2 bases at V and 10 bases at J, leaving 16 bases unmatched. Germline assignment: CDR1 GTSNPN and CDR2 SVGIG (reference sequence). This CDR3 is built from 15 residues. The entry originates in a study of HIV-infected children after antiretroviral therapy interruption. At the level of the study: Interruption-arm samples span weeks 0, 12, interruption end (24 or 48), and about 3 years post-study. General study results and limits: By the end of treatment interruption, naive CD4+ clonality (Gini) increased.

Sequencing was performed on CD45RA+ CD4+ T cells from PBMCs, pooled from several time points, taken from a donor given antiretroviral therapy, either interrupted or continuous. Subset indicated: naive CD4+ CD45RA+ CD45RO- T cells. V gene TRBV30 combines with J gene TRBJ1-2, with TRBD1 matching over 7 bases. The TCR comes from a pool of human donors with HIV. The CDR3 sequence is CAWSPYRGPNSDYTF. The DNA of the CDR3 is TGTGCCTGGAGTCCGTACAGGGGCCCAAACTCCGACTACACCTTC.